The rows below give T cell receptor beta chains drawn from one sample of a study of T cell repertoires in cytomegalovirus infection. TCRdb reprocessed the reads via MiXCR and lists one record per CDR3 protein. The sample records fewer than 200,000 distinct CDR3 sequences, approximately 9.7% being singletons. Sequencing was carried out using PBMCs. The origin of the receptors is a human donor in good health (CMV status not recorded). Some clones in this sample may be carry-over from other donors' samples. The CDR3 runs from the conserved cysteine through the conserved F or W.

V gene: TRBV7-8; J gene: TRBJ1-5; CDR3 protein: CASSLVSGQGVQPQHF
V gene: TRBV29-1; J gene: TRBJ1-3; CDR3 protein: CSGGHIGNTIYF
V gene: TRBV28; J gene: TRBJ1-5; CDR3 protein: CASSLGTGNQPQHF
V gene: TRBV7-2; J gene: TRBJ1-2; CDR3 protein: CASSLALPGRNYGYTF
V gene: TRBV7-2; J gene: TRBJ2-1; CDR3 protein: CASSLDRGPYNEQFF
V gene: TRBV7-6; J gene: TRBJ2-2; CDR3 protein: CASSFGGTNTGELFF
V gene: TRBV7-2; J gene: TRBJ1-2; CDR3 protein: CASSFGTQTGGNGYTF
V gene: TRBV5-1; J gene: TRBJ1-1; CDR3 protein: CASSKGHLGLNTEAFF
V gene: TRBV5-1; J gene: TRBJ1-6; CDR3 protein: CASRTESNSPLHF
V gene: TRBV10-3; J gene: TRBJ1-1; CDR3 protein: CAIRGTARNTEAFF
V gene: TRBV20-1; J gene: TRBJ2-1; CDR3 protein: CSARTGGSNEQFF
V gene: TRBV28; J gene: TRBJ2-7; CDR3 protein: CASRGTSVYEQYF
V gene: TRBV7-2; J gene: TRBJ2-2; CDR3 protein: CASSLAGRGTGELFF
V gene: TRBV20-1; J gene: TRBJ2-1; CDR3 protein: CSARDPLTAGKYNEQFF
V gene: TRBV2; J gene: TRBJ2-7; CDR3 protein: CASSADFYEQYF
V gene: TRBV20-1; J gene: TRBJ1-2; CDR3 protein: CSARAQGIHGYTF
V gene: TRBV7-2; J gene: TRBJ2-6; CDR3 protein: CASSSTMSGANVLTF
V gene: TRBV6-1; J gene: TRBJ2-2; CDR3 protein: CASSGRAADTGELFF
V gene: TRBV11-2; J gene: TRBJ2-7; CDR3 protein: CASSFPGVHEQYF
V gene: TRBV7-2; J gene: TRBJ2-3; CDR3 protein: CASSSLAGGRGTQYF
V gene: TRBV7-9; J gene: TRBJ2-7; CDR3 protein: CASSPPPRLAVYEQYF
V gene: TRBV2; J gene: TRBJ1-1; CDR3 protein: CASTASANTEAFF
V gene: TRBV11-2; J gene: TRBJ2-1; CDR3 protein: CASSLVLFGKISYNEQFF
V gene: TRBV23-1; J gene: TRBJ2-7; CDR3 protein: CASTHGASYEQYF
V gene: TRBV28; J gene: TRBJ2-1; CDR3 protein: CASSKTGLAGAAFF
V gene: TRBV7-9; J gene: TRBJ2-7; CDR3 protein: CASSVGTSGSYEQYF
V gene: TRBV7-9; J gene: TRBJ1-5; CDR3 protein: CASSLTLGQPQHF
V gene: TRBV28; J gene: TRBJ1-1; CDR3 protein: CASSQLDRIEAFF
V gene: TRBV12-3/TRBV12-4; J gene: TRBJ2-1; CDR3 protein: CASTPGGSNNEQFF
V gene: TRBV7-6; J gene: TRBJ1-4; CDR3 protein: CASSSTEGGLFF
V gene: TRBV7-2; J gene: TRBJ2-5; CDR3 protein: CASSLSTSGGLKRETQYF
V gene: TRBV11-2; J gene: TRBJ1-4; CDR3 protein: CASSLQGRPNEKLFF
V gene: TRBV19; J gene: TRBJ2-1; CDR3 protein: CASSIFAGGDNEQFF
V gene: TRBV11-2; J gene: TRBJ1-6; CDR3 protein: CASSFNPQGHSPLHF
V gene: TRBV7-2; J gene: TRBJ1-6; CDR3 protein: CASSLDGGGSPLHF
V gene: TRBV12-3/TRBV12-4; J gene: TRBJ1-4; CDR3 protein: CASSFADRNEKLFF
V gene: TRBV24-1; J gene: TRBJ2-7; CDR3 protein: CATSYDYAYEQYF
V gene: TRBV11-2; J gene: TRBJ2-5; CDR3 protein: CASSLVPVGETQYF
V gene: TRBV11-1; J gene: TRBJ2-7; CDR3 protein: CASSFGTSGQEQYF
V gene: TRBV20-1; J gene: TRBJ2-7; CDR3 protein: CSALASGTYEQYF
V gene: TRBV6-4; J gene: TRBJ2-1; CDR3 protein: CASSVAGGRNEQFF
V gene: TRBV7-3; J gene: TRBJ1-4; CDR3 protein: CASSQEGGRGEKLFF
V gene: TRBV20-1; J gene: TRBJ2-5; CDR3 protein: CSAGTDGQETQYF